The clone carrying this TCR beta chain has more than one count but fewer than ten. The sample is drawn from a study of blood T cell repertoires in COVID-19. Turning to the study itself: Acute and convalescent COVID-19 specimens originated in the United States, Italy and Spain. T cells, B-cell-depleted T cells, or PBMCs provided the cDNA or gDNA that served as material.

Original data processing: From reference gene primer amplification, estimates of nucleated cell counts were derived. Sequencing used immunoSEQ multiplex PCR; TCRdb keeps in-frame clones, though not all of them. V, J and clone size are those of that table, while D and trimming were read from the DNA. The table includes 200,000 to 250,000 clones, roughly 85% detected once. Germline assignment: CDR1 MNHEY and CDR2 SVGEGT. There are 14 residues in the CDR3. V was clipped by 5 bases and J by 6 bases, with 14 bases between them. The J gene is TRBJ1-5, the V gene TRBV6-2 or TRBV6-3, with D possibly being TRBD1 (6 bases). The receptor's source is a woman in her seventies with active or convalescent COVID-19. Source material: peripheral blood. In DNA, the CDR3 is TGTGCCAGCAGTCTGGGGGCTGGCAGTCAGCCCCAGCATTTT. Translating gives CASSLGAGSQPQHF.